The 2 T cell receptor beta chains below all came from one sample that was sequenced in a study of OX40 agonist ivuxolimab in advanced cancers. Generated by immunoSEQ multiplex PCR, the TCRdb table keeps only in-frame clones and is missing some. The sample lists about 50,000 clones; 88% were seen once. This material consisted of CD4+ or CD8+ T cells sorted from blood, taken in a trial of the OX40 agonist ivuxolimab. These receptors were collected from an adult with an advanced solid tumor such as melanoma, head and neck, liver or kidney cancer.

The chain links TRBV15 to TRBJ1-3; a weak D match, TRBD1 (6 bases). The V gene's germline CDR1 is LNHNV and CDR2 YYDKDF (reference sequence). This CDR3 has 13 amino acids. The germline V and J ends were trimmed by 3 bases and 4 bases, with 7 bases remaining between them. The CDR3 DNA sequence: TGTGCCACCAGCAGGGACAGCGGAAACACCATATATTTT. It yields the protein CATSRDSGNTIYF. The whole variable domain, remainder taken from reference TRBV15 and TRBJ1-3, is DAMVIQNPRYQVTQFGKPVTLSCSQTLNHNVMYWYQQKSSQAPKLLFHYYDKDFNNEADTPDNFQSRRPNTSFCFLDIRSPGLGDTAMYLCATSRDSGNTIYFGEGSWLTVV.

This clone was found a few times. The chain joins TRBV7-9 to TRBJ1-4; the match to TRBD1 covers 10 bases. V shed 4 bases and J 5 bases; nucleotides not matched to a gene: 4. Germline V gene sequence: CDR1 SEHNR, CDR2 FQNEAQ (reference sequence). The CDR3 has 15 residues. CDR3 amino acids: CASSSPGQGNEKLFF. The CDR3 nucleotides read TGTGCCAGCAGCTCTCCGGGACAGGGGAATGAAAAACTGTTTTTT.